This T cell receptor beta chain was identified during a study of cytomegalovirus exposure and HLA in healthy donors. Primers for the PCR totalled 60 Vbeta and 13 Jbeta. TCRdb keeps only in-frame clones here, not all; method: immunoSEQ multiplex PCR. The table includes about 190,000 clones, around 84% detected once. With respect to this clone: Its antigen is unknown.

Germline loops: CDR1 SGHTA, CDR2 FQGNSA. After removal of 5 bases from V and 4 bases from J, the junction contained 8 bases not matched to a gene. This CDR3 has 15 residues. The study, taken as a whole, reports: There were some public TCRs occurring in many donors, but most TCR sequences were rare. Listed as cytomegalovirus-associated were 164 TCR beta chains. Solely CMV serostatus was available to characterize immune exposure.

The receptor comes from a man aged 35 to 55 in good health and CMV-seropositive. What was sequenced was PBMCs. This rearrangement joins TRBV7-2 to TRBJ2-3, with 8 bases aligning to TRBD1. CDR3 sequence reads: CASSAGTGRADTQYF. Written as DNA, the CDR3 is TGTGCCAGCAGCGCCGGGACAGGAAGAGCAGATACGCAGTATTTT.